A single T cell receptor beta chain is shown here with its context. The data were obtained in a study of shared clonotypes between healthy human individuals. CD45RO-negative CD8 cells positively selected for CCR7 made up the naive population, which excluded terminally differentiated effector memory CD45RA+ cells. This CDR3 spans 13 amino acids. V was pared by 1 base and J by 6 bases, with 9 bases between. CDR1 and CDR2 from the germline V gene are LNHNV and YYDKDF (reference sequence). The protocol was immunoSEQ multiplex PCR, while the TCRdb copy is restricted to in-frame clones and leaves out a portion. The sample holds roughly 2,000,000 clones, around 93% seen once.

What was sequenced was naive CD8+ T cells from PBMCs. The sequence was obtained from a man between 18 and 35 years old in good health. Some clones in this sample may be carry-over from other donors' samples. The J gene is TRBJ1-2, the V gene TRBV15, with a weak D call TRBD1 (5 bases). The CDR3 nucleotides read TGTGCCACCAGCAGAGCGGGGGGGGATGGCTACACCTTC. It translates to CATSRAGGDGYTF.